Below, 18 T cell receptor beta chains from the same sample are listed, as sequenced in a study of metastatic and nonmetastatic thyroid tumors (dated by TCRdb to about 2020). Library method: PCR. The sequencer was an Illumina HiSeq 4000. The public sequencing data were trimmed at Q25 with fastp and processed into clonotypes with MiXCR by TCRdb, which kept only in-frame beta chains. Here the sample has around 12,000 clones; around an eighth occur a single time. In total, the top ten clones hold about 30% of the sample. None of the patients had been given any treatment before thyroid surgery. Sequenced material: blood. The receptor set was obtained from a female donor with papillary thyroid cancer or a benign thyroid nodule (not recorded which). Some clones in this sample may be carry-over from other donors' samples.

This clone has ten or more counts. The chain has TRBV27 and TRBJ2-3; the D call may be TRBD1 or TRBD2 (7 bases each). Trimming left V 8 bases short and J 3 bases short, with 15 bases between. Germline V lookup: CDR1 MNHEY, CDR2 SMNVEV (reference sequence). CDR3 length: 14 amino acids. The CDR3 sequence is CASSRGGSTDTQYF. DNA for the CDR3: TGTGCCAGCTCCAGGGGGGGCAGTACAGATACGCAGTATTTT.

This clone was found many times. The chain employs TRBV7-8 and TRBJ2-7; 7 bases map to TRBD1. This CDR3 has 13 residues. The germline V gene encodes CDR1 SGHVS and CDR2 FQNEAQ. V gave up 5 bases and J gave up 4 bases; unmatched junction bases: 5. Here the CDR3 DNA reads TGTGCCAGCAGCCCGGGACAGACTTACGAGCAGTACTTC. This sequence encodes CASSPGQTYEQYF.

There are many counts of this clone. This may stem from a read error, because a much larger clone lies one nucleotide away. In DNA, the CDR3 is TGTGCCAGCACCAGAGGAGGGACGAACACTGAAGCTTTCTTT. It specifies CASTRGGTNTEAFF. The V call is TRBV28, the J call TRBJ1-1; possible D gene TRBD1, 5 bases. Trimming stripped 7 bases from V and 1 base from J, with 13 bases between. The CDR3 has 14 residues. The V gene's germline CDR1 is MDHEN and CDR2 SYDVKM.

Concerning this clone itself: A much bigger clone sits one base away, suggesting this may be a read error. V is TRBV19 and J is TRBJ1-6; the D gene is possibly TRBD1 (6 bases). Germline V gene sequence: CDR1 LNHDA, CDR2 SQIVND (reference sequence). The CDR3 spans 16 residues. This CDR3 reads CSSSIGGGTYSSPLHF. In nucleotides, the CDR3 is TGTTCCAGTAGTATAGGAGGGGGAACTTATAGTTCACCCCTCCACTTT.

In its sample, this clone was seen many times. The rearrangement links TRBV11-1 to TRBJ2-1; 8 nucleotides match TRBD2. CDR3 length: 18 amino acids. In germline, CDR1 is SGHAT, CDR2 FQDESV (reference sequence). The V and J ends lost 5 bases and 8 bases, in that order; junction bases with no gene match: 20. For the CDR3, the DNA is TGTGCCAGCAGCGGCGATGGGACGGCGGGGGGCAAGATCGATGAGCAGTTCTTC. It codes for CASSGDGTAGGKIDEQFF.

This clone was observed a handful of times. A clone one base away is much larger, so this may be a read error. Different DNA sequences within this sample yield the same CDR3. This rearrangement joins TRBV6-1 to TRBJ2-2; D possibly corresponds to TRBD2 (6 bases). This CDR3 has 16 residues. Germline lookup yields CDR1 MNHNS and CDR2 SASEGT. The DNA of the CDR3 is TGTGCCAGTAGTGCCCAGGCTCCCCCGAACACCGGGGGGCTGTTTTTT. Translation gives CASSAQAPPNTGGLFF.

By share, this clone counts as medium-sized. The CDR3 DNA sequence: TGTGCCAGCAGTCGATCAGCAGGGGGAGAGTCACCCCTCCACTTT. Translated: CASSRSAGGESPLHF. The chain couples TRBV6-1 to TRBJ1-6, with 7 bases fitting TRBD1. The germline CDR1 and CDR2 sequences are MNHNS and SASEGT. V gave up 5 bases and J gave up 10 bases; unmatched junction bases: 11. CDR3 size: 15 residues.

By its share, this clone is medium-sized. The chain is built from TRBV6-5 and TRBJ1-6; D is possibly TRBD1 (6 bases). V lost 0 bases, J lost 7 bases, and 13 bases lay in between. The CDR3 totals 16 residues. The germline V gene has CDR1 MNHEY and CDR2 SVGAGI. CDR3 in amino acids: CASSYSGGRENSPLHF. DNA for the CDR3: TGTGCCAGCAGTTACTCGGGGGGCAGGGAAAATTCACCCCTCCACTTT.

This clone rates as medium-sized (0.01 to 0.1%). The chain joins TRBV2 to TRBJ2-5; 8 bases are a match to TRBD2. Germline values: CDR1 SNHLY, CDR2 FYNNEI. This CDR3 region has 14 residues. After removal of 3 bases from V and 4 bases from J, the junction contained 4 bases not matched to a gene. DNA for the CDR3: TGTGCCAGCAGTGACGGGAGGGGTCGAGAGACCCAGTACTTC. It yields the protein CASSDGRGRETQYF.

This clone was seen at least ten times. J is TRBJ2-3 and V is TRBV20-1; possibly TRBD2 for D (5 bases). V was cut by 6 bases and J by 2 bases, with 9 bases left in between. The CDR3 has 12 amino acids. The germline gives CDR1 DFQATT, CDR2 SNEGSKA (reference sequence). The CDR3: CSAAELTDTQYF. Written as DNA, the CDR3 is TGCAGTGCAGCGGAACTCACAGATACGCAGTATTTT.

In its sample, this clone is medium-sized. The gene calls are TRBV27 and TRBJ2-1; D remains ambiguous. The CDR3 consists of 12 residues. Trimming removed 8 bases from V and 0 bases from J, with 5 bases in between. Germline CDR1 is MNHEY and CDR2 is SMNVEV (reference sequence). CDR3 in amino acids: CASQRSYNEQFF. Written as DNA, the CDR3 is TGTGCCAGCCAGCGCTCCTACAATGAGCAGTTCTTC.

The chain recombines TRBV20-1 with TRBJ2-6; a possible D gene is TRBD1 (7 bases). CDR3 size: 18 residues. V lost 2 bases to trimming and J lost 1 base, with 18 bases between them. Germline values: CDR1 DFQATT, CDR2 SNEGSKA (reference sequence). For the CDR3, the DNA is TGCAGTGCTAGATCTCTGGAGGGGGCAATATCTGGGGCCAACGTCCTGACTTTC. Translation: CSARSLEGAISGANVLTF.

Ten or more counts support this clone. This chain connects TRBV2 to TRBJ2-5, with 10 bases fitting TRBD2. This CDR3 has 14 amino acids. CDR1 is SNHLY, CDR2 FYNNEI, per germline. After removal of 6 bases from V and 9 bases from J, the junction contained 10 bases not matched to a gene. CDR3 residues: CASRGGSGGQAQYF. CDR3 DNA: TGTGCCAGCAGAGGAGGTAGCGGGGGGCAGGCCCAGTACTTC.

Ten or more counts support this clone. This sequence joins TRBV20-1 and TRBJ2-1; 8 positions match TRBD1. Germline CDR1 and CDR2: DFQATT and SNEGSKA (reference sequence). With V trimmed by 1 base and J by 4 bases, 6 bases remained unmatched. CDR3 size: 15 residues. CDR3: CSARGSGQEYNEQFF. CDR3 DNA: TGCAGTGCTAGAGGCTCGGGACAGGAATACAATGAGCAGTTCTTC.

The sample holds one count of this clone. This may come from a read error, since a much larger clone is one base off. The chain is built from TRBV18 and TRBJ1-4; D is unresolved. Between the trimmed V and J ends, which lost 0 bases and 4 bases, there was a span of 9 bases. The V gene's germline CDR1 is KGHSH and CDR2 LQKENI. The CDR3 runs to 15 residues. The CDR3 is CASSPPVALNEKLFF. In DNA form, the CDR3 reads TGTGCCAGCTCACCACCGGTGGCTCTTAATGAAAAACTGTTTTTT.

The sample holds many counts of this clone. The J gene is TRBJ2-1, the V gene TRBV13, with D possibly being TRBD1 or TRBD2 (5 bases each). CDR3 length: 15 amino acids. Trimming took off 0 bases at V and 4 bases at J, with 10 bases between the two ends. The germline V gene has CDR1 PRHDT and CDR2 FYEKMQ (reference sequence). In nucleotides, the CDR3 is TGTGCCAGCAGCTTAGGCAGAGGGGTATACAATGAGCAGTTCTTC. Protein sequence: CASSLGRGVYNEQFF.

This clone was seen at least ten times. The chain uses TRBV6-2 or TRBV6-3 and TRBJ2-3; D might be TRBD2 (5 bases). Between the trimmed V and J ends, which lost 2 bases and 2 bases, there was a span of 11 bases. This CDR3 contains 15 residues. Germline values: CDR1 MNHEY, CDR2 SVGEGT. CDR3 region: CASSYTASPTDTQYF. CDR3 DNA sequence: TGTGCCAGCAGTTACACGGCTAGCCCCACAGATACGCAGTATTTT.

There are many counts of this clone. V and J are TRBV20-1 and TRBJ1-1; TRBD1 matches at 9 bases. Germline CDR1 reads DFQATT; CDR2 reads SNEGSKA (reference sequence). V was pared by 6 bases and J by 1 base, with 12 bases of the junction left unmatched. CDR3 size: 16 residues. Here the CDR3 reads CSASGGTGLKNTEAFF. CDR3 sequence (DNA): TGCAGTGCCTCTGGGGGGACAGGGTTGAAGAACACTGAAGCTTTCTTT.